Following are 10 T cell receptor beta chains from one sample sequenced in a study of blood T cell repertoires in COVID-19. The table came from immunoSEQ multiplex PCR; TCRdb's copy has only in-frame clones and leaves some out. The table lists around 83,000 clones, approximately 81% of them singletons, with about 15% in the top ten. What was sequenced was peripheral blood. The receptors were sampled from a woman aged 70 to 79 with acute or convalescent COVID-19.

This clone is a singleton in its sample. J is TRBJ1-4 and V is TRBV5-6; D perhaps matches TRBD1 (5 bases). The CDR3 sequence is 16 residues long. From germline, CDR1 is SGHDT and CDR2 YYEEEE. V shed 2 bases and J shed 6 bases, with 17 bases lying between them. The CDR3 sequence: CASSLLSGQGYEKLFF. CDR3 coding DNA: TGTGCCAGCAGCTTACTATCCGGCCAGGGTTATGAAAAACTGTTTTTT.

The chain recombines TRBV3-1 (or the pseudogene TRBV3-2) with TRBJ2-1, with 8 bases identical to TRBD2. The germline V gene has CDR1 LGHDT and CDR2 YNNKEL (reference sequence). The CDR3 has 18 amino acids. Trimming at V came to 0 bases and at J to 5 bases, leaving 12 bases not matched to a gene. As DNA, the CDR3 is TGTGCCAGCAGCCAAGAGCTCCCCGGGTTAGCGGGAAACAATGAGCAGTTCTTC. The encoded protein is CASSQELPGLAGNNEQFF.

The chain couples TRBV19 to TRBJ2-3; 9 nucleotides match TRBD2. CDR3 length: 18 amino acids. The J segment lost 2 bases and the V segment lost 5 bases, leaving 14 bases of the junction unmatched. Germline CDR1 LNHDA, CDR2 SQIVND (reference sequence). The CDR3 DNA sequence: TGTGCCAGTAGTCTCGTGGCGGGAGGGCTAGGGGTCACAGATACGCAGTATTTT. Translation gives CASSLVAGGLGVTDTQYF.

This clone was found a few times. At one end the junction does not follow the germline gene, possibly because of a read error. This rearrangement joins TRBV14 to TRBJ1-6; a possible D gene is TRBD1 (5 bases). Germline V CDR1 and CDR2: SGHDN, FVKESK. This CDR3 has 16 residues. The DNA for the CDR3 is TGTGCCAGCAGCGAAGAGGGGCGGTATTATAATTCACCCCTCCACTTT. Its protein is CASSEEGRYYNSPLHF.

CDR3 in DNA: TGCGCCAGCCGCAACTCCTTTTCTGGAAACACCATATATTTT. This codes for CASRNSFSGNTIYF. The chain employs TRBV5-1 and TRBJ1-3; D is ambiguous. Between the trimmed V and J ends, which lost 7 bases and 1 base, there was a span of 12 bases. CDR1 SGHRS and CDR2 YFSETQ come from the germline V gene. The CDR3 loop spans 14 amino acids.

V usage is TRBV30 and J usage is TRBJ2-7, with TRBD1 matching 7 bases. Germline CDR1 reads GTSNPN; CDR2 reads SVGIG (reference sequence). J gave up 0 bases and V 2 bases, and 7 bases lay outside the gene matches. This CDR3 has 15 amino acids. This CDR3 reads CAWSFDREPSYEQYV. The DNA for the CDR3 is TGTGCCTGGAGTTTCGACAGGGAACCCTCCTACGAGCAGTACGTC.

This sequence joins TRBV7-2 and TRBJ2-7; TRBD1 aligns across 7 bases. CDR1 is SGHTA and CDR2 is FQGNSA in the germline V gene. After removal of 1 base from V and 2 bases from J, the junction contained 8 bases not matched to a gene. This CDR3 region has 16 residues. The CDR3 region is CASSLGPGGETYEQYV. The CDR3 bases are TGTGCCAGCAGCTTAGGTCCAGGGGGTGAAACCTACGAGCAGTACGTC.

Of note for this clone: Relative to the germline gene, one junction end is altered; a read error may explain this. The chain has TRBV3-1 (or the pseudogene TRBV3-2) and TRBJ1-1; 7 bases are a match to TRBD1. Germline V gene lookup returns CDR1 LGHDT and CDR2 YNNKEL (reference sequence). The CDR3 has 13 residues. CDR3 loop: CTSSQDQGEVAFF. CDR3 in DNA: TGTACCAGCAGCCAAGATCAGGGGGAGGTCGCTTTCTTT.

The chain joins TRBV10-3 to TRBJ2-1; 7 nucleotides align to TRBD2. Germline CDR1 and CDR2: ENHRY and SYGVKD. V shed 5 bases, J shed 7 bases, and the junction held 14 bases outside the gene matches. The CDR3 is made up of 16 amino acids. The CDR3 protein is CAISREGGGTGNEQFF. As DNA, the CDR3 is TGTGCCATCAGTCGTGAAGGCGGGGGAACGGGGAATGAGCAGTTCTTC.

The chain links TRBV7-9 to TRBJ1-4, with no clear D. The germline V and J ends were trimmed by 5 bases and 6 bases, with 19 bases remaining between them. The CDR3 is 16 residues long. Germline assignment: CDR1 SEHNR and CDR2 FQNEAQ (reference sequence). DNA of the CDR3: TGTGCCAGCAGCCTCGACTCGAGCTCGGTGGATGAAAAACTGTTTTTT. This codes for CASSLDSSSVDEKLFF.